The TCR beta chain under discussion was sequenced for a study of cytomegalovirus exposure and HLA in healthy donors (dated by TCRdb to 2016 to 2017). A note on the overall study: In an earlier analysis of approximately 500 of the donors, 250 to 350 Gb of sequence data and 100 million or so unique TCR beta sequences from about 180 million T cells were reported. Roughly 310 gigabases of sequencing data and 70 million to 100 million unique TCR sequences were included in an early release covering about 700 HLA-typed donors. Of the approximately 400 genotyped donors, approximately 80% fell in the genetic ancestry cluster associated with self-reported Caucasian donors. The study aimed to test whether cataloging public T cell receptors could reveal signatures of past pathogen exposure. Using immunosequencing, the study profiled T cell repertoires from 666 subjects and related those repertoires to cytomegalovirus serostatus. Besides the first cohort of roughly 640 subjects, a separate validation cohort made up of over a hundred different subjects was used. To predict cytomegalovirus infection status, the study combined high-throughput TCR immunosequencing, statistical association of individual TCRs with disease status, and machine learning. A later analysis re-examined previously published TCR beta repertoires from 600 to 700 donors and added high-resolution HLA genotyping to investigate patterns of TCR occurrence. Rather than drawing on any new phenotypic data, the later analysis identified candidate immune exposures from TCR beta sequences and the way those sequences occurred across donors. In an earlier analysis of several hundred of the donors, high-throughput TCR beta sequencing was used to judge whether each TCR beta V gene segment behaved as functional or pseudogenic. Donor age, sex, ethnicity and CMV serostatus were collected together with the repertoire data. In a later genetic analysis, genome-wide SNP genotypes for about 65% of the roughly 700 donors were used, and that subset was treated as a discovery cohort. Every repertoire in the discovery cohort had been generated on one and the same sequencing platform. HLA typing covered class I and class II loci at four-digit resolution. Typing coverage varied by locus: about 620-640 donors for A, B, C, DRB1 and DQB1; roughly 560 for DQA1; around 610 for DPA1; fewer than 480 for DPB1. Several DR-DQ haplotypes were handled as single units for association and clustering because linkage in the cohort was strong. Among around 400 genotyped donors of the cohort, an average of about 220,000 unique TCR beta nucleotide sequences was sequenced per donor, of which 15% to 20% were non-productive. On the study overall, not on this receptor specifically: Only TCR beta chains were sequenced in this cohort, and the absence of alpha or paired-chain data limited detectable features. A total of 150 or so TCR beta chains were listed by the study as associated with cytomegalovirus. Some 16 rarely observed V segments, including chromosome 9 orphons, were excluded from the earlier analysis of several hundred of the donors because counts were too low. HLA typing was unavailable for some donors at each locus, so association tests used only the typed subset. In vitro tests confirmed that a few of the cytomegalovirus-associated TCR beta chains recognize cytomegalovirus antigens. Specific HLA alleles were associated with 18,000 or so TCR beta sequences at a false discovery rate of 0.05 in a later analysis. A later analysis found that most CMV-associated TCR beta chains appeared HLA-restricted, with HLA associations seemingly driven largely by CMV exposure. Correlated functional status among segregating V segments might be attributable to linkage disequilibrium, but an unknown experimental factor could not be ruled out. In a later analysis, HLA-associated TCR beta chains were found to be more clonally expanded and to have lower generation probabilities than equally common non-associated chains. In a later analysis, the rate of TCR association differed among HLA loci, with DRB1 alleles having the most associated TCRs and HLA-C alleles having the fewest. Several of the top co-occurrence clusters appeared to be linked to parvovirus B19, influenza, CMV and Epstein-Barr virus, according to a later analysis. Broadly in line with IMGT annotations, most TCR beta V segments showed up in productive rearrangements about 87% or about 30% of the time in an earlier analysis of several hundred of the donors. It was suggested by the authors that the approach could potentially be generalized to other disease states and immunological phenotypes. A further reported finding was that TCR beta sequences accurately predicted the HLA-A and HLA-B alleles for most subjects in the first cohort. In both the original and validation cohorts, the classifier was reported to diagnose cytomegalovirus status with high specificity and sensitivity. According to a later genetic analysis, donors in an Asian-associated ancestry cluster had fewer N-insertions in productive TCRs than the roughly 670-donor mean. A cluster of highly shared sequence variants was judged likely to represent a technical artifact of the sequencing pipeline. A later genetic analysis associated a missense DCLRE1C variant with V-gene and J-gene trimming of TCR beta chains, and an independent cohort replicated the association. Assigning TCR associations to individual alleles was difficult when HLA alleles, especially DR and DQ, strongly co-occurred. While some public TCRs were present in many individuals, most TCR sequences turned up only very rarely across donors. Roughly uniform sequencing depth across donors was assumed in presence/absence analyses, although this assumption may not hold. Immune exposure information for the cohort was limited to CMV serostatus.

This clone was seen only a few times. What antigen it recognizes has not been identified. Base qualities are missing; no much larger clone stands one base away. The library was prepared using the immunoSEQ multiplex PCR assay. For the multiplex PCR, a mixture combining 60 forward primers for TCR Vbeta segments and 13 reverse primers for TCR Jbeta segments was used. A multiplex PCR assay on genomic DNA amplified the CDR3 region of rearranged TCR beta genes. The amplified TCR beta libraries were sequenced on the Illumina HiSeq System as 87-base-pair reads. The study's own analysis went as follows. Across the roughly 600 repertoires, a later analysis counted roughly 84 million unique TCR beta chains, 9.5 million to 13 million of which were shared by at least two donors. A nearest-neighbor algorithm error-corrected the raw reads and collapsed the reads into unique sequences, merging closely related sequences to remove PCR and sequencing errors. To assign V, D and J gene segments, CDR3 sequences were aligned to IMGT reference sequences. Each retained sequence needed at least a six-nucleotide match to both a V gene segment and a J gene segment. A rearrangement counted as productive if the CDR3 had no stop codons and remained in frame with V and J, and every other rearrangement counted as non-productive. CDR3 was defined by IMGT convention, running from the second conserved V-encoded cysteine to the conserved J-encoded phenylalanine. Sequences without an unambiguous match to a single V gene segment were excluded from the earlier analysis of approximately 600 of the donors. An earlier analysis of a few hundred of the donors called V segments functional above 56.7% productive rearrangements and segregating when the between-donor standard deviation exceeded 5%. A statistical classification framework was developed to diagnose cytomegalovirus status using the catalog of TCR beta chain sequences. In a later analysis, V and J genes were assigned by comparing TCR nucleotide sequences against IMGT/GENE-DB human TR gene sequences. In a later analysis, CDR3 sequences and most-parsimonious VDJ recombination scenarios were assigned using the TCRdist pipeline. In a later analysis, each TCR beta chain was defined by its CDR3 amino acid sequence together with its V-gene family, and reads lacking a unique V-gene family were excluded. As a way to deal with suspected cross-contamination and a sequencing artifact, a later analysis dropped more than 500 nucleotide sequences that were highly shared and had low generation probability. In a later analysis, a clonal expansion index was calculated for each public chain from normalized within-repertoire ranks of inferred template counts. In a later analysis, generation probabilities were computed with a VDJ recombination model fitted to out-of-frame rearrangements, and the resulting probabilities were checked against IGoR. Hypergeometric tests were used in a later analysis to score TCR-TCR, TCR-HLA and TCR-CMV co-occurrence, with a repertoire-size bias correction applied to the TCR pairs. In a later analysis, false discovery rates were estimated by permuting HLA or CMV assignments 20 times. In a later analysis, co-occurring TCRs were grouped with DBSCAN, and TCRdist sequence similarity was added when clustering was performed within HLA-allele-positive subsets. Repertoires with fewer than 30,000 or more than 120,000 public chains were left out of co-occurrence clustering, as were five repertoires with anomalous nucleotide sharing. As stored in TCRdb, this immuneACCESS dataset retains in-frame rearrangements with V and J assigned. A fraction of the clones does not appear; measured against another copy, unresolved V genes explain less than half of the discrepancy, and the remainder lacks a known reason. V, J and clone size were drawn from that table, and D and trimming were deduced from the DNA. The sample data list 100,000 to 150,000 clones, and around four fifths of these were observed just once. About 29% of the sample comes from the top ten.

The cohort comprised more than 550 healthy bone marrow donors. All cohort members were sampled while nominally healthy, although unrecorded immune exposures were likely present. The donor was CMV seropositive and belonged to the group of over 250 seropositive cohort members. Every donor gave a peripheral blood sample, and the peripheral blood mononuclear cells from that sample were used for TCR beta sequencing. The Qiagen DNeasy Blood Extraction Kit was used to extract genomic DNA from the blood cell samples. The sequence was obtained from a man aged 55 to 70 in good health and CMV-seropositive. The sample consisted of PBMCs.

The DNA sequence is given as TGTGCCAGCTCACGTACCCCGGGACAGACTAACTATGGCTACACCTTC. Its product reads: CASSRTPGQTNYGYTF. The chain links TRBV18 with TRBJ1-2, with 7 bases aligning to TRBD1. The CDR3, from cysteine to phenylalanine, totals 16 residues. Kept here is only the CDR3 DNA, which spans 48 bases and is read in frame from base 1. As encoded in the germline V gene, CDR1 is KGHSH while CDR2 is LQKENI. V is trimmed back by 4 bases and J by 0 bases, and the junction contains 8 bases that no gene match accounts for.